The present entry profiles one T cell receptor beta chain with its context. The CDR3 end falls 3 residues outside the read, so it is completed with the germline J gene. TCRdb's table, derived via immunoSEQ multiplex PCR, lists solely in-frame clones and lacks some. The table lists more than 20,000 clones. The data belong to a study of T cells in women clearing cervical HPV infection. The CDR3 consists of 15 residues. V lost 6 bases to trimming and J lost 5 bases; unmatched junction nucleotides: 10. The receptor's source is a woman between 18 and 75 years old with a cervical HPV16 infection that either progressed to CIN3+ or cleared (not recorded which). The chain recombines TRBV12-3 or TRBV12-4 with TRBJ2-7, with TRBD1 matching over 10 bases. The specimen was blood buffy coat. CDR3 sequence: CASSFRQGALNEQYF. The sequenced CDR3 bases are TGTGCCAGCAGCTTCAGACAGGGGGCGCTGAACGAG.